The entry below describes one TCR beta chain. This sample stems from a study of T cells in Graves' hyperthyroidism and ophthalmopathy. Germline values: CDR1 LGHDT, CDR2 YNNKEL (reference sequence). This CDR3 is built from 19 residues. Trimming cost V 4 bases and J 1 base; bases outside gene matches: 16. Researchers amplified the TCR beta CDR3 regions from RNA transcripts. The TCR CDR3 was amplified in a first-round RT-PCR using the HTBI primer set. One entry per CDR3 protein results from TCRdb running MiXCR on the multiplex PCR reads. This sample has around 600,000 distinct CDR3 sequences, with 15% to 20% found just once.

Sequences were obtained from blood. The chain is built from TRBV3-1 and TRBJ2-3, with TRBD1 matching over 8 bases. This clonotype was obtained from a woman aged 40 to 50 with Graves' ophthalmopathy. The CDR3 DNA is TGTGCCAGCAGCCCCAAGGTGCCCAGGACAGGGACAGGCACAGATACGCAGTATTTT. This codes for CASSPKVPRTGTGTDTQYF.